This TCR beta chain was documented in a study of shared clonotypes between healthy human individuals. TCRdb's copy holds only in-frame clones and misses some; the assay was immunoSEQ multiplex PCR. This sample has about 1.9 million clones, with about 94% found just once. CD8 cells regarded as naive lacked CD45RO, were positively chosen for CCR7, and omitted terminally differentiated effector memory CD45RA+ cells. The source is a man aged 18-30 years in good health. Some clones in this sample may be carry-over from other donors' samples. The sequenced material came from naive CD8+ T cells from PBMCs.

Written as DNA, the CDR3 is TGTGCCAGCAGTTTTCCGGGCAGGTCTAAGTTTGGGGCCAACGTCCTGACTTTC. This translates into CASSFPGRSKFGANVLTF. V usage is TRBV28 and J usage is TRBJ2-6; D gene unclear. The V end lost 3 bases, the J end lost 3 bases, and 18 bases lay between the germline ends. The CDR3 has 18 residues. Germline assignment: CDR1 MDHEN and CDR2 SYDVKM.